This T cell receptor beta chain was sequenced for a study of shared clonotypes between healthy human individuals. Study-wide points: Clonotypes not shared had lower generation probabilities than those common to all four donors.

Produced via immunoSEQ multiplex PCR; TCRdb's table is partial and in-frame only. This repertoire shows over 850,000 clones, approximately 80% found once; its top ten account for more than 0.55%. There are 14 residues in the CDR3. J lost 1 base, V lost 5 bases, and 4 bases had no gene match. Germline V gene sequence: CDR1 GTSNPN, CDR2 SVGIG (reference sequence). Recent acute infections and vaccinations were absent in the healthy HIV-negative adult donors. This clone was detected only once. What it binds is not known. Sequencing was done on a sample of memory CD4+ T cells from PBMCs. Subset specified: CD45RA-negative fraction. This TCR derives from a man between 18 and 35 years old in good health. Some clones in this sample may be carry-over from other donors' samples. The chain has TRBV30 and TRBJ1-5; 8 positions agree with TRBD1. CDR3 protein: CAWAGTGSNQPQHF. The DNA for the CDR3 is TGTGCCTGGGCCGGGACAGGAAGCAATCAGCCCCAGCATTTT.